This T cell receptor (beta chain) was recorded in a study of shared clonotypes between healthy human individuals. For the study at large: A donor's plate count was three for CD4 naive and three for CD4 memory; CD8 naive had two and CD8 memory one.

Clones were read by immunoSEQ multiplex PCR, and TCRdb kept only the in-frame ones, dropping some. The table lists about 690,000 clones, about 92% of them singletons. Germline-derived CDR1 and CDR2 are MDHEN and SYDVKM. Trimming left V 1 base short and J 5 bases short, with 9 bases between. CDR3 length equals 13 residues. Notes on this clone: Its specificity is not known.

Study-wide findings and caveats: Among donors, clonotype sharing was expected to be affected by sequencing depth.

The sequenced material came from memory CD8+ T cells from PBMCs. Subset given: CD45RO+ cells pooled with CCR7-negative TemRA cells. The rearrangement uses TRBV28 and TRBJ2-7, with a possible D match to TRBD1 (5 bases). This clonotype was sampled from a man between 18 and 29 years old in good health. Some clones in this sample may be carry-over from other donors' samples. CDR3 coding DNA: TGTGCCAGCAGTTTATTCGAACAGGACGAGCAGTACTTC. It yields the protein CASSLFEQDEQYF.